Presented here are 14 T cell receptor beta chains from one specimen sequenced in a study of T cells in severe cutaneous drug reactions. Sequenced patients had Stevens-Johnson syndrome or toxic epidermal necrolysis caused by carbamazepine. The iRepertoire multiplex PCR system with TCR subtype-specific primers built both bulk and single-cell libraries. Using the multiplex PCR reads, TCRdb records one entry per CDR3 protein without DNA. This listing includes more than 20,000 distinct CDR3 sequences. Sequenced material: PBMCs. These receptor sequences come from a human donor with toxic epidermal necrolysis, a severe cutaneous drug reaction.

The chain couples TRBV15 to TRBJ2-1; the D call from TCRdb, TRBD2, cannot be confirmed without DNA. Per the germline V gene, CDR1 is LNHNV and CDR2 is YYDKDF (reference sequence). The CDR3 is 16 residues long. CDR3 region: CATRGTSGTSYNEQFF.

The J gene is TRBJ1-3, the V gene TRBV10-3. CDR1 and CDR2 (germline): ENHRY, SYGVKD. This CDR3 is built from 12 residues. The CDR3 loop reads CAISESEGTIYF.

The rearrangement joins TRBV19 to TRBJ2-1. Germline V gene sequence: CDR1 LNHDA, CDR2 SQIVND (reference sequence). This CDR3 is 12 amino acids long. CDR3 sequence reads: CATRGNYNEQFF. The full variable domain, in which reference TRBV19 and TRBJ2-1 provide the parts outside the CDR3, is DGGITQSPKYLFRKEGQNVTLSCEQNLNHDAMYWYRQDPGQGLRLIYYSQIVNDFQKGDIAEGYSVSREKKESFPLTVTSAQKNPTAFYLCATRGNYNEQFFGPGTRLTVL.

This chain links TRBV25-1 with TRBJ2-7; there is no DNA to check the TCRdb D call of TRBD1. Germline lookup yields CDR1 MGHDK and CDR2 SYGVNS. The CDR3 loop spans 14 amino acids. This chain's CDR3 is CASSPRTFTYEQYF.

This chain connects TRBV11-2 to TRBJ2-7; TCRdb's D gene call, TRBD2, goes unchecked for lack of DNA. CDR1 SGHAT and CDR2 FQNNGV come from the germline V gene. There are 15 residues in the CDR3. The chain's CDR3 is CASSLPGTGSYEQYF.

The CDR3 sequence: CASITSGKGTQYF. V is TRBV2 and J is TRBJ2-5; checking the TCRdb D call of TRBD2 is not possible without DNA. The CDR3 contains 13 residues. Germline loops: CDR1 SNHLY, CDR2 FYNNEI.

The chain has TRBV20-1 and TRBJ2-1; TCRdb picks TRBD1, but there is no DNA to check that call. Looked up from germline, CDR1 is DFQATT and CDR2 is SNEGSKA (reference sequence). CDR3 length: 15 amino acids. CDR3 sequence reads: CSAMRGTQFYNEQFF.

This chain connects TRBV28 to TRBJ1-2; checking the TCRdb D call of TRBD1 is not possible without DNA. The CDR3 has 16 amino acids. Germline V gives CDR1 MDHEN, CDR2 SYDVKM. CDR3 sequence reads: CASSTRWGRRNYGYTF.

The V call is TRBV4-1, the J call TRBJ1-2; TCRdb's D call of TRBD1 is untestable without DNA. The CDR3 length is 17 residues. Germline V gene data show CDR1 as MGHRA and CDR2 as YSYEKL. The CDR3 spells CASSQDLGTGGASGYTF.

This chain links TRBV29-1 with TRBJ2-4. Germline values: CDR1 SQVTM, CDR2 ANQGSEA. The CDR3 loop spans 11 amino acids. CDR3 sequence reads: CSVHLRNIQYF.

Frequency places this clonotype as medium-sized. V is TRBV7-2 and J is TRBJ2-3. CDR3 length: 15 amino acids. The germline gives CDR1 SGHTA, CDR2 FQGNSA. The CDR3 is CASSLANGYTDTQYF.

CDR3 in amino acids: CSVGTGFVSGQYF. The chain is built from TRBV29-1 and TRBJ2-7; the D gene TCRdb calls, TRBD1, cannot be checked with no DNA. The CDR3 loop spans 13 amino acids. From germline, CDR1 is SQVTM and CDR2 ANQGSEA.

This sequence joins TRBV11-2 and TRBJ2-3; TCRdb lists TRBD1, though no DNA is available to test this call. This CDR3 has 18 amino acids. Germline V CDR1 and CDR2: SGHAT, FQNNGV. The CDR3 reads CASTIGDRGVNKTDTQYF.

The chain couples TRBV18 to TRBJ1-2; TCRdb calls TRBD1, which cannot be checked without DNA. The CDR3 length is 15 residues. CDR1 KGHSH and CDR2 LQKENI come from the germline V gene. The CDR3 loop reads CASSTGAHGDYGYTF.